This T cell receptor beta chain was found in a study of OX40 agonist ivuxolimab in advanced cancers. Study-level background: Ivuxolimab was an agonistic, fully human IgG2 monoclonal antibody directed against OX40 (CD134), a costimulatory receptor. Intravenous ivuxolimab was administered to patients every 2 weeks at six dose levels: 0.01, 0.1, 0.3, 1.5, 3 and 10 mg/kg. Of the roughly 54 dose-escalation patients, hepatocellular carcinoma was present in about 20, melanoma in approximately 15, renal cell carcinoma in 9 and head and neck cancer in 9. In the dose-escalation cohort, roughly four fifths of patients were male, and the mean age was around 60 years, with a range of 23 to 79. Patients were allowed to have had prior anti-PD-1, anti-PD-L1 or anti-CTLA-4 therapy, and 30% to 40% of the dose-escalation patients had been treated with checkpoint inhibitors. Three dose-escalation patients achieved partial responses, one with hepatocellular carcinoma and two with cutaneous melanoma. Peripheral TCRbeta sequencing was intended to test whether TCR sequence diversity was altered and clonal T-cell expansion was caused by ivuxolimab. The paper describes the monotherapy dose-escalation part (N = 52 patients) of the phase I trial of ivuxolimab.

General conclusions and limits of the study: Low levels of normalized T-cell clonal expansion were also seen in some patients who did not respond. After ivuxolimab, CD8+ T cells had more expanded clones than CD4+ T cells on average. In the 0.1-3.0 mg/kg groups, partial responders were among the patients with the lowest normalized peripheral clonal expansion, particularly in CD8+ T cells. The antigen specificity of the peripheral T cells that underwent clonal expansion was not determined. At doses of 0.1 to 3.0 mg/kg, clonal expansion of both CD4+ and CD8+ blood T cells was observed from baseline to week 6.

This clone has only one observation. What antigen it recognizes has not been identified. Base quality data are lacking; no much larger clone is found one base away. The trial excluded patients who had a history of autoimmune disease or were on systemic immunosuppression. In every dose cohort, peripheral blood was drawn for TCR sequencing at baseline, cycle 4 day 1, and cycle 7 day 1. The samples were drawn from a first-in-human, open-label, multicenter phase I dose-escalation trial of ivuxolimab. Adults with locally advanced or metastatic melanoma, renal cell carcinoma, hepatocellular carcinoma or head and neck squamous cell carcinoma were enrolled in the trial. Before TCR sequencing, CD4+ T cells and CD8+ T cells from peripheral blood were sorted into separate populations. V loses 0 bases, J loses 4 bases, and the germline ends lie 16 bases apart. Including cysteine and phenylalanine, the CDR3 has 17 amino acids. Only the CDR3 DNA stays, 51 bases, in frame from base 1. CDR1 and CDR2 were assigned from the germline V gene (reference sequence) as MNHEY and SMNVEV.

For sequencing of the TCRbeta CDR3 region, genomic DNA was extracted from the sorted cells. The immunoSEQ Assay was used to sequence the TCRbeta CDR3 regions. Drawn from immuneACCESS, this table holds only the in-frame rearrangements with V and J called that TCRdb kept. Clones are partly lost; checked studies trace under half to an unresolved V gene and leave the rest unexplained. This sample holds about 80,000 clones; about nine tenths were observed only once. Clones ranked in the top ten supply over 8.5% of the sample. The source was CD4+ or CD8+ T cells sorted from blood, collected in a trial of the OX40 agonist ivuxolimab. This sequence was found in an adult with an advanced solid tumor such as melanoma, head and neck, liver or kidney cancer. Here the chain combines TRBV27 and TRBJ2-1; no D gene is confidently identified. The CDR3 protein: CASSLSPAAALYNEQFF. The bases read TGTGCCAGCAGTTTATCTCCCGCTGCAGCTTTGTACAATGAGCAGTTCTTC.